The present T cell receptor beta chain was sequenced within a study of blood T cells in healthy people across ages. The use of a sample-barcoded 5' primer and a J-beta primer mix characterized a second PCR of about 7 to 12 cycles. TCRdb itself ran the 5' RACE reads through MiXCR, one entry per CDR3 protein. This table holds around 1.7 million distinct CDR3 sequences, roughly 27% found once. This clonotype was seen at least ten times. The specimen sequenced was blood. The TCR was taken from a woman in her thirties in good health.

CDR3 residues: CASSRGGDFSYEQYF. The CDR3 nucleotides read TGTGCCAGCAGCAGAGGGGGGGATTTCTCCTACGAGCAGTACTTC. The genes are TRBV9 and TRBJ2-7, with D possibly being TRBD2 (7 bases). Germline loops: CDR1 SGDLS, CDR2 YYNGEE. This CDR3 contains 15 residues. V lost 4 bases and J lost 0, with 14 bases in between. Full variable domain (missing parts from reference TRBV9 and TRBJ2-7): DSGVTQTPKHLITATGQRVTLRCSPRSGDLSVYWYQQSLDQGLQFLIQYYNGEERAKGNILERFSAQQFPDLHSELNLSSLELGDSALYFCASSRGGDFSYEQYFGPGTRLTVT.